The 16 T cell receptor beta chains below all came from one sample that was sequenced in a study of blood T cell repertoires in COVID-19. Clones were read by immunoSEQ multiplex PCR, and TCRdb kept only the in-frame ones, dropping some. The sample comprises approximately 210,000 clones, approximately 86% of which are singletons, and 3.6% rests with the top ten. The specimen was peripheral blood. These receptors originate from a woman aged 80 or older with acute or convalescent COVID-19.

The chain uses TRBV4-2 and TRBJ1-1, with a weak D call TRBD1 (6 bases). Trimming cost V 1 base and J 7 bases, with 13 bases left between them. This CDR3 contains 14 residues. Per germline, CDR1 LGHNA and CDR2 YNFKEQ. Here the CDR3 reads CASSQGMQGNEAFF. CDR3 bases: TGTGCCAGCAGCCAAGGAATGCAGGGGAATGAAGCTTTCTTT.

This chain links TRBV9 with TRBJ2-7; 8 nucleotides match TRBD1. Germline V gene sequence: CDR1 SGDLS, CDR2 YYNGEE. The CDR3 runs 13 residues. V dropped 7 bases and J dropped 0; count of bases not matched to a gene: 3. CDR3 in amino acids: CASSTGGSYEQYF. The CDR3 region has the DNA TGTGCCAGCTCTACAGGGGGCTCCTACGAGCAGTACTTC.

This chain's CDR3 is CASEGGETQYF. The CDR3 nucleotides are TGTGCCAGCGAGGGTGGGGAGACCCAGTACTTC. The chain joins TRBV2 to TRBJ2-5; D might be TRBD2 (5 bases). CDR1 and CDR2 from the germline V gene are SNHLY and FYNNEI. The length of the CDR3 is 11 residues. V dropped 8 bases and J dropped 5 bases, with 9 bases sitting between them.

The chain joins TRBV29-1 to TRBJ1-1, with a possible D match to TRBD1 (5 bases). V lost 7 bases to trimming and J lost 6 bases, with 15 bases between them. The CDR3 spans 12 residues. Germline lookup yields CDR1 SQVTM and CDR2 ANQGSEA. CDR3 loop: CSAGGGRSEAFF. The CDR3 DNA follows: TGCAGCGCGGGGGGAGGGCGATCTGAAGCTTTCTTT.

The chain combines TRBV2 with TRBJ1-2, with unresolved D. Germline CDR1 reads SNHLY; CDR2 reads FYNNEI. V shed 7 bases and J shed 0 bases, with 6 bases lying between them. The CDR3 has 12 amino acids. The CDR3 DNA sequence: TGTGCCAGCAAAAGAGCTAACTATGGCTACACCTTC. Amino acids: CASKRANYGYTF.

The CDR3 nucleotides read TGTGCCAGCAGTTACGACAGGGTGTCTGAAAAACTGTTTTTT. Translating gives CASSYDRVSEKLFF. The V gene is TRBV6-5, the J gene TRBJ1-4, with 7 bases lining up with TRBD1. The CDR3 runs to 14 residues. With V trimmed by 2 bases and J by 7 bases, 4 bases remained unmatched. The germline gives CDR1 MNHEY, CDR2 SVGAGI.

This chain connects TRBV6-5 to TRBJ2-7; TRBD1 matches at 10 bases. The CDR3 covers 15 residues. Germline V gives CDR1 MNHEY, CDR2 SVGAGI. The V gene end was trimmed by 4 bases and the J gene end by 3 bases; junction bases not matched to a gene: 6. CDR3 sequence (DNA): TGTGCCAGCAGTTCGAGGGGGACAGGGGACTACGAGCAGTACTTC. Translated, it gives CASSSRGTGDYEQYF.

V is TRBV5-1 and J is TRBJ1-3, with D hard to call. V was shortened by 2 bases and J by 2 bases, with 14 bases between the two germline ends. The CDR3 is 16 residues long. Per germline, CDR1 SGHRS and CDR2 YFSETQ. CDR3 protein: CASSFAGSLAGNTIYF. For the CDR3, the DNA is TGCGCCAGCAGCTTCGCGGGGAGCTTGGCTGGAAACACCATATATTTT.

This clone has just one count. This chain joins TRBV25-1 and TRBJ1-1, with D maybe TRBD1 (5 bases). CDR3 size: 14 residues. Germline V gene sequence: CDR1 MGHDK, CDR2 SYGVNS. Trimming pared 6 bases from V and 9 bases from J, leaving 20 bases between. In DNA form, the CDR3 reads TGTGCCAGCAGCGGGGGGGAGGTCGACGCGAAAGCTTTCTTT. Amino acids: CASSGGEVDAKAFF.

The CDR3: CASSEDRAGELFF. CDR3 in DNA: TGTGCCAGCAGTGAAGACAGGGCCGGGGAGCTGTTTTTT. This rearrangement joins TRBV25-1 to TRBJ2-2; TRBD1 aligns across 7 bases. Looked up from germline, CDR1 is MGHDK and CDR2 is SYGVNS. Losses at the gene ends were 2 bases for V and 6 bases for J; bases not matched to a gene: 0. The CDR3 has 13 amino acids. Supplemented by reference TRBV25-1 and TRBJ2-2, the full variable domain reads EADIYQTPRYLVIGTGKKITLECSQTMGHDKMYWYQQDPGMELHLIHYSYGVNSTEKGDLSSESTVSRIRTEHFPLTLESARPSHTSQYLCASSEDRAGELFFGEGSRLTVL.

The genes are TRBV9 and TRBJ2-1, with 7 positions matching TRBD2. The J segment lost 2 bases and the V segment lost 1 base, leaving 6 bases of the junction unmatched. CDR1 is SGDLS, CDR2 YYNGEE, per germline. This CDR3 has 16 amino acids. The CDR3 nucleotides read TGTGCCAGCAGCGTAATGATTGCGGGGGCCTACAATGAGCAGTTCTTC. Translating it yields CASSVMIAGAYNEQFF.

The chain links TRBV18 to TRBJ2-5, with TRBD2 identical over 11 bases. This CDR3 region has 17 residues. J lost 2 bases, V lost 6 bases, and 11 bases had no gene match. Germline V gene data show CDR1 as KGHSH and CDR2 as LQKENI. CDR3 residues: CASSPAPLAGEQETQYF. CDR3 DNA: TGTGCCAGCTCCCCCGCCCCACTAGCGGGGGAGCAAGAGACCCAGTACTTC. Supplemented by reference TRBV18 and TRBJ2-5, the full variable domain reads NAGVMQNPRHLVRRRGQEARLRCSPMKGHSHVYWYRQLPEEGLKFMVYLQKENIIDESGMPKERFSAEFPKEGPSILRIQQVVRGDSAAYFCASSPAPLAGEQETQYFGPGTRLLVL.

V gene TRBV15 combines with J gene TRBJ2-5; 8 nucleotides align to TRBD2. This CDR3 region has 16 residues. CDR1 LNHNV and CDR2 YYDKDF come from the germline V gene (reference sequence). V was clipped by 7 bases and J by 5 bases; unmatched bases: 15. The CDR3, as DNA: TGTGCCACCAACAGTTTCGGCGGGGGGCCTGGGGAGACCCAGTACTTC. Translating it yields CATNSFGGGPGETQYF.

This chain links TRBV7-3 with TRBJ2-5, with a weak D call TRBD1 (7 bases). The CDR3 consists of 13 residues. V lost 9 bases, J lost 2 bases, and 13 bases lay in between. Germline values: CDR1 SGHTA, CDR2 FQGTGA. In DNA form, the CDR3 reads TGTGCCAGGGGGGGACAGCCTCAAGAGACCCAGTACTTC. Its translation: CARGGQPQETQYF.

This chain links TRBV2 with TRBJ2-1; D is unclear. The CDR3 is 11 residues long. The V end lost 3 bases, the J end lost 11 bases, and 8 bases lay between the germline ends. CDR1 and CDR2 from the germline V gene are SNHLY and FYNNEI. In DNA form, the CDR3 reads TGTGCCAGCAGTGACTGGGCTCAGCAGTTCTTC. This codes for CASSDWAQQFF. Full variable domain (missing parts from reference TRBV2 and TRBJ2-1): EPEVTQTPSHQVTQMGQEVILRCVPISNHLYFYWYRQILGQKVEFLVSFYNNEISEKSEIFDDQFSVERPDGSNFTLKIRSTKLEDSAMYFCASSDWAQQFFGPGTRLTVL.

The chain joins TRBV19 to TRBJ1-1, with 9 bases aligning to TRBD1. Germline assignment: CDR1 LNHDA and CDR2 SQIVND (reference sequence). The CDR3 is 15 residues long. V shed 3 bases, J shed 3 bases, and the junction held 5 bases outside the gene matches. CDR3 protein: CASSIHRGPHTEAFF. The CDR3 DNA reads TGTGCCAGTAGTATCCACAGGGGGCCACACACTGAAGCTTTCTTT.